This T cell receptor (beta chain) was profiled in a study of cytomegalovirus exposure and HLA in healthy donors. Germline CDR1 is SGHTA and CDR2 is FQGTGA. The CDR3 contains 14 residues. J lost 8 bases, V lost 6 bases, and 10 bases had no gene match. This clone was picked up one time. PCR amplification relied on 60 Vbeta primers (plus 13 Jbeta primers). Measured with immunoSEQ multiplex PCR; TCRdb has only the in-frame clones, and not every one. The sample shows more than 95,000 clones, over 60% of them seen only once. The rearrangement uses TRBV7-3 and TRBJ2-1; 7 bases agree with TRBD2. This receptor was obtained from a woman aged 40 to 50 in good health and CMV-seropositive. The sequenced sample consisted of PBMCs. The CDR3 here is CASRAGGGSDEQFF. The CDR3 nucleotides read TGTGCCAGCAGGGCTGGAGGCGGGAGCGATGAGCAGTTCTTC.